These 18 T cell receptor beta chains came from one sample sequenced in a study of T cell clonality in common variable immunodeficiency. Assay used: immunoSEQ multiplex PCR; TCRdb lists only in-frame clones, some missing. The data show approximately 81,000 clones, with none appearing a single time. Sample: peripheral blood mononuclear cells. The source of these receptors is a person aged 18 to 75 in good health.

This clone was recorded many times. The CDR3 is cut off 3 residues early in the read; its end comes from the germline J gene. This sequence joins TRBV18 and TRBJ1-2; D may be TRBD1 (6 bases). V lost 6 bases and J 6 bases, leaving 17 bases between the germline ends. CDR1 is KGHSH and CDR2 is LQKENI in the germline V gene. This CDR3 comprises 14 residues. The part of the CDR3 DNA that was read is TGTGCCAGCTCGCCCGTGGGGGGGCCAGATGGC. Protein: CASSPVGGPDG. The entire CDR3 protein is CASSPVGGPDGYTF.

This clone was recorded at least ten times. The read halts 3 residues ahead of the CDR3 end, with the missing end drawn from the germline J gene. The rearrangement joins TRBV6-4 to TRBJ2-2; D might be TRBD2 (5 bases). V was shortened by 2 bases and J by 5 bases, with 15 bases between the two germline ends. This CDR3 region has 16 residues. The V gene's germline CDR1 is MRHNA and CDR2 SNTAGT. The sequenced part of the CDR3 DNA is TGTGCCAGCAGTGACGGATTGGTGAGAGGGACCGGGGAG. This translates into CASSDGLVRGTGE. The complete CDR3 reads CASSDGLVRGTGELFF.

This clone was seen at least ten times. The missing CDR3 end, 3 residues past where the read stops, is filled in from the germline J gene. The chain recombines TRBV5-1 with TRBJ2-5, with 7 positions matching TRBD1. Losses at the gene ends were 1 base for V and 2 bases for J; bases not matched to a gene: 2. CDR3 length equals 14 residues. Per the germline V gene, CDR1 is SGHRS and CDR2 is YFSETQ. CDR3 DNA, as far as it was read: TGCGCCAGCAGCTTGCAGGGGGTACAAGAGACC. Translated: CASSLQGVQET. The entire CDR3 protein reads CASSLQGVQETQYF. The full variable domain, rest sourced from reference TRBV5-1 and TRBJ2-5, is KAGVTQTPRYLIKTRGQQVTLSCSPISGHRSVSWYQQTPGQGLQFLFEYFSETQRNKGNFPGRFSGRQFSNSRSEMNVSTLELGDSALYLCASSLQGVQETQYFGPGTRLLVL.

This clone was observed at least ten times. The sequence runs out 3 residues before the end of the CDR3; the remainder is reconstructed from the germline J gene. The chain is built from TRBV7-3 and TRBJ1-1, with D possibly TRBD1 on 6 matching bases. Germline-derived CDR1 and CDR2 are SGHTA and FQGTGA. Trimming took 5 bases from V and 0 from J, leaving 16 bases between them. The CDR3 length is 16 residues. Partial CDR3 DNA: TGTGCCAGCAGCCGAGCAGGGGCGGGTATGAACACTGAA. This sequence encodes CASSRAGAGMNTE. The full CDR3 sequence reads CASSRAGAGMNTEAFF.

This clone has ten or more counts. The CDR3 end falls 3 residues outside the read, so it is completed with the germline J gene. This sequence joins TRBV20-1 and TRBJ2-4; the D is unclear. Germline-derived CDR1 and CDR2 are DFQATT and SNEGSKA (reference sequence). The CDR3 covers 10 residues. CDR3 sequence: CSASLSTQYF. The covered CDR3 bases are TGCAGTGCTAGTTTGAGCACT.

This clone was observed many times. Sequencing ends 3 residues short of the CDR3 end; the germline J gene provides the rest. The J gene is TRBJ2-3, the V gene TRBV2; D may match TRBD1 or TRBD2 (6 bases each). The CDR3 loop spans 13 amino acids. V lost 6 bases and J lost 8, with 15 bases in between. Germline values: CDR1 SNHLY, CDR2 FYNNEI. CDR3: CASSNIGGGTQYF. The covered CDR3 bases are TGTGCCAGCAGCAACATAGGGGGAGGTACG.

This clone came up many times. With the read ending 3 residues before the CDR3 end, the germline J gene is used to fill in that end. The V and J genes are TRBV20-1 and TRBJ2-3; the match to TRBD1 covers 9 bases. Germline trimming cut 1 base from V and 3 bases from J; bases unmatched to any gene: 5. CDR3 length equals 15 residues. Germline V gene sequence: CDR1 DFQATT, CDR2 SNEGSKA (reference sequence). Partial CDR3 DNA: TGCAGTGCTAGAGCCCGGGACAGGGCAACAGATACG. Translation: CSARARDRATDT. The CDR3 as a whole reads CSARARDRATDTQYF.

This clone was seen many times. The read ends 3 residues early relative to the CDR3; the germline J gene fills the gap. V is TRBV18 and J is TRBJ2-7, with D possibly being TRBD1 (6 bases). The V gene lost 5 bases and the J gene lost 2 bases, with 19 bases spanning the gap. The CDR3 spans 16 residues. The germline gives CDR1 KGHSH, CDR2 LQKENI. Partial CDR3 DNA: TGTGCCAGCTCAACCGTGAGACCGACAGGAACCTACGAG. Translating gives CASSTVRPTGTYE. In full, the CDR3 reads CASSTVRPTGTYEQYF.

This clone was detected ten times or more. Sequencing ends 3 residues short of the CDR3 end; the germline J gene provides the rest. This chain connects TRBV7-3 to TRBJ2-1, with 8 bases fitting TRBD2. V gave up 4 bases and J gave up 8 bases; unmatched junction bases: 13. Per the germline V gene, CDR1 is SGHTA and CDR2 is FQGTGA. The CDR3 loop spans 16 amino acids. The CDR3 sequence is CASSSSQTSAGHEQFF. The part of the CDR3 DNA that was read is TGTGCCAGCAGCTCATCTCAGACTAGCGCCGGCCATGAG.

This clone was seen at least ten times. The read is 3 residues too short to cover the CDR3 end, so that end is filled in from the germline J gene. The V call is TRBV20-1, the J call TRBJ2-1, with D possibly TRBD2 on 6 matching bases. The CDR3 loop spans 16 amino acids. Deletions cut 3 bases from V and 6 bases from J, with 21 bases between. CDR1 is DFQATT and CDR2 is SNEGSKA in the germline V gene (reference sequence). The sequenced part of the CDR3 DNA is TGCAGTGCTAGTGCCAATTGGGGGGTGCAGTCCAATGAG. It specifies CSASANWGVQSNE. The whole CDR3 sequence is CSASANWGVQSNEQFF.

This clone was seen repeatedly, ten times or more. The junction departs from germline at one end; a sequencing error may be responsible. The DNA ends 3 residues before the CDR3 does, and the rest of the CDR3 is filled in from the germline J gene. V usage is TRBV4-2 and J usage is TRBJ2-1; TRBD1 matches at 9 bases. This CDR3 is built from 18 residues. CDR1 is LGHNA and CDR2 is YNFKEQ in the germline V gene. The DNA read from the CDR3 is TGCGCCAGCAGCCAAACCTTGGGGACAGGGCGGGTTCACAATGAG. Protein product: CASSQTLGTGRVHNE. The CDR3 in full is CASSQTLGTGRVHNEQFF.

This clone was seen a few times. Sequencing ends 3 residues short of the CDR3 end; the germline J gene provides the rest. V usage is TRBV7-2 and J usage is TRBJ1-3, with 7 bases aligning to TRBD1. With 3 bases clipped from V and 4 bases from J, the junction kept 6 bases outside the gene matches. The CDR3 sequence is 15 residues long. Germline CDR1 is SGHTA and CDR2 is FQGNSA. The CDR3 is CASSFAGTVGNTIYF. The DNA read from the CDR3 is TGTGCCAGCAGCTTTGCCGGGACAGTCGGAAACACC.

This clone showed up many times. The CDR3 end lies 3 residues beyond the end of the read and is filled in from the germline J gene. This chain connects TRBV7-2 to TRBJ1-1; D perhaps matches TRBD1 (5 bases). CDR3 size: 14 residues. Trimming stripped 1 base from V and 0 bases from J, with 6 bases between. Germline assignment: CDR1 SGHTA and CDR2 FQGNSA. Here the CDR3 reads CASSLDRMNTEAFF. The CDR3 DNA, read in part, is TGTGCCAGCAGCTTAGACAGGATGAACACTGAA.

This clone has at least ten counts. The read ends 3 residues early relative to the CDR3; the germline J gene fills the gap. The rearrangement joins TRBV12-3 or TRBV12-4 to TRBJ2-7; TRBD1 aligns across 10 bases. The CDR3 is made up of 16 amino acids. Trimming took 3 bases from V and 6 from J; bases not matched to a gene: 11. Partial CDR3 DNA: TGTGCCAGCAGTTTGGCAATTCCGGGACAGGGGTTCGAG. Its protein is CASSLAIPGQGFE. The full CDR3 is CASSLAIPGQGFEQYF.

This clone was recorded at least ten times. The CDR3 extends 3 residues past the end of the read, so its final part is completed from the germline J gene. J is TRBJ2-2 and V is TRBV5-6, with TRBD2 matching 8 bases. The trim removed 4 bases at V and 7 bases at J, leaving 6 bases unmatched. The CDR3 runs to 14 residues. Germline-derived CDR1 and CDR2 are SGHDT and YYEEEE. The covered CDR3 bases are TGTGCCAGCAGCGGTAGCGGGATAGTCGGGGAG. Translating gives CASSGSGIVGE. The CDR3, in full, reads CASSGSGIVGELFF.

This clone was detected many times. From the germline J gene comes the end of the CDR3, since the read stops 3 residues before it. V gene TRBV7-2 combines with J gene TRBJ1-5; D not resolved. CDR1 is SGHTA, CDR2 FQGNSA, per germline. Deletions cut 0 bases from V and 0 bases from J, with 3 bases between. This CDR3 comprises 14 residues. The covered CDR3 bases are TGTGCCAGCAGCTTAGCCGTTAGCAATCAGCCC. Its protein product is CASSLAVSNQP. In full, the CDR3 is CASSLAVSNQPQHF. The variable domain in full, completed from reference TRBV7-2 and TRBJ1-5, reads GAGVSQSPSNKVTEKGKDVELRCDPISGHTALYWYRQSLGQGLEFLIYFQGNSAPDKSGLPSDRFSAERTGGSVSTLTIQRTQQEDSAVYLCASSLAVSNQPQHFGDGTRLSIL.

This clone was observed a few times. The read terminates 3 residues ahead of where the CDR3 ends, so the germline J gene completes it. V usage is TRBV11-3 and J usage is TRBJ1-1, with no clear D. The ends were cut back, 3 bases at V and 0 bases at J, with 8 bases in the middle. The CDR3 runs 14 residues. Germline lookup yields CDR1 SGHNT and CDR2 YENEEA. The CDR3 reads CASSLGPMNTEAFF. The covered CDR3 bases are TGTGCCAGCAGCTTGGGCCCTATGAACACTGAA.

This clone was recorded many times. The CDR3 DNA, read in part, is TGTGCCAGCAGCAACCCGGGGGGGAACGCAGATACG. Translation gives CASSNPGGNADT. The full CDR3 protein reads CASSNPGGNADTQYF. This sequence joins TRBV5-6 and TRBJ2-3, with TRBD2 matching 8 bases. The read ends 3 residues shy of where the CDR3 ends; the end is completed using the germline J gene. This CDR3 contains 15 residues. With V trimmed by 4 bases and J by 4 bases, 8 bases remained unmatched. Germline CDR1 is SGHDT and CDR2 is YYEEEE.